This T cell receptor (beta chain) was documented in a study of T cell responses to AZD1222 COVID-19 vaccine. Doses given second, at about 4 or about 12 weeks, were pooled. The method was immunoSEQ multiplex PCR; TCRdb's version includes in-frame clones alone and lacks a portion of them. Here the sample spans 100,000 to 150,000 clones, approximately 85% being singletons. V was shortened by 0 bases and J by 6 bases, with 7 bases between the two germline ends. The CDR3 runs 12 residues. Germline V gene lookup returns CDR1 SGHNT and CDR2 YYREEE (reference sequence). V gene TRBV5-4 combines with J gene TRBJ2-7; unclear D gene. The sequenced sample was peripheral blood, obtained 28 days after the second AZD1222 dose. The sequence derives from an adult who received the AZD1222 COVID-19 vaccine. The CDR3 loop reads CASSLGPAEQYF. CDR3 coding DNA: TGTGCCAGCAGCTTGGGGCCAGCCGAGCAGTACTTC.